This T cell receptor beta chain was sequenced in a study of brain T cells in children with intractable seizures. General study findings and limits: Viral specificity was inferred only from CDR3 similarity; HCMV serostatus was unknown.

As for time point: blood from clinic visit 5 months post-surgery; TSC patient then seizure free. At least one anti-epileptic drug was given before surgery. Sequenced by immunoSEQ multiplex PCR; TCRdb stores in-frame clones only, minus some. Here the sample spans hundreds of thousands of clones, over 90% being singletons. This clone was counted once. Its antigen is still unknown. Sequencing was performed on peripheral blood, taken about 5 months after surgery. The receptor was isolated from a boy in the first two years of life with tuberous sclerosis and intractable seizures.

In DNA, the CDR3 is TGTGCCAGCAGCTTAGACCGTACCGAGCAGTACTTC. Translation: CASSLDRTEQYF. The chain couples TRBV11-3 to TRBJ2-7, with D hard to call. The CDR3 length is 12 residues. In germline, CDR1 is SGHNT, CDR2 YENEEA. Trimming cost V 0 bases and J 6 bases, with 6 bases left between them.